A single sample gave rise to the 32 T cell receptor beta chains below, sequenced in a study of cytomegalovirus exposure and HLA in healthy donors. The PCR employed 60 Vbeta primers together with 13 Jbeta primers. Libraries were prepared by immunoSEQ multiplex PCR; TCRdb keeps only in-frame clonotypes and omits some of them. The sample yields 55,000 to 80,000 clones, 65% to 85% seen once. Material: PBMCs. Receptors were obtained from a man between 65 and 80 years old in good health and CMV-seronegative.

In this sample, this clone turned up a few times. This rearrangement joins TRBV6-5 to TRBJ2-3; D remains unclear. The CDR3 is 16 residues long. Germline CDR1 and CDR2: MNHEY and SVGAGI. V dropped 2 bases and J dropped 1 base, with 13 bases sitting between them. CDR3: CASSYDYSLGTDTQYF. CDR3 nucleotide sequence: TGTGCCAGCAGTTACGATTACAGTCTCGGCACAGATACGCAGTATTTT.

V gene TRBV9 combines with J gene TRBJ1-6; D is perhaps TRBD1 (5 bases). CDR1 is SGDLS and CDR2 is YYNGEE in the germline V gene. This CDR3 region has 17 residues. V lost 2 bases, J lost 1 base, and 13 bases lay in between. The DNA of the CDR3 is TGTGCCAGCAGCGTCGGGAGGGGTAGATCCTATAATTCACCCCTCCACTTT. It codes for CASSVGRGRSYNSPLHF.

This clone was picked up one time. V gene TRBV18 combines with J gene TRBJ2-5, with 9 bases that match TRBD1. The germline V gene has CDR1 KGHSH and CDR2 LQKENI. The CDR3 length is 15 residues. The junction had 5 bases not matched to a gene; V was cut back by 5 bases and J by 1 base. The CDR3 reads CASSKPTGGQETQYF. The CDR3 coding sequence is TGTGCCAGCTCAAAGCCGACAGGGGGCCAAGAGACCCAGTACTTC.

The chain combines TRBV6-5 with TRBJ1-2; 7 nucleotides agree with TRBD1. The CDR3 contains 15 residues. The germline V gene has CDR1 MNHEY and CDR2 SVGAGI. Trimming at V came to 6 bases and at J to 5 bases, leaving 12 bases not matched to a gene. The CDR3 coding sequence is TGTGCCAGCAGCCAAGTTGACAGGGCGGGGTATGGCTACACCTTC. It yields the protein CASSQVDRAGYGYTF.

V is TRBV13 and J is TRBJ2-3, with a tentative D call TRBD2 (6 bases). The CDR3 is 16 residues long. Trimming took 1 base from V and 2 from J, leaving 13 bases between them. Germline CDR1 and CDR2: PRHDT and FYEKMQ (reference sequence). Here the CDR3 DNA reads TGTGCCAGCAGCTTAGTTGTTCGCGGGACCACAGATACGCAGTATTTT. Amino acid sequence: CASSLVVRGTTDTQYF.

This chain links TRBV27 with TRBJ2-3, with 8 bases matching TRBD1. From germline, CDR1 is MNHEY and CDR2 SMNVEV (reference sequence). V was pared by 6 bases and J by 4 bases, with 3 bases of the junction left unmatched. The CDR3 contains 13 residues. The CDR3 loop reads CASRDRVADTQYF. The CDR3 DNA follows: TGTGCCAGCAGGGACAGGGTAGCAGATACGCAGTATTTT.

The rearrangement uses TRBV5-6 and TRBJ2-1; 9 positions match TRBD2. From germline, CDR1 is SGHDT and CDR2 YYEEEE. J gave up 4 bases and V 4 bases, and 9 bases lay outside the gene matches. This CDR3 region has 16 residues. CDR3 DNA sequence: TGTGCCAGCAGCGAAACACTAGCGGGCTTATACAATGAGCAGTTCTTC. It yields the protein CASSETLAGLYNEQFF.

The rearrangement uses TRBV7-2 and TRBJ2-6; 7 bases match TRBD1. V lost 4 bases, J lost 7 bases, and 7 bases stayed unmatched. Germline V gives CDR1 SGHTA, CDR2 FQGNSA. There are 15 residues in the CDR3. Here the CDR3 reads CASSYWTGAANVLTF. The CDR3 DNA sequence: TGTGCCAGCAGCTACTGGACAGGAGCAGCCAACGTCCTGACTTTC. Full variable domain (rest looked up from reference TRBV7-2 and TRBJ2-6): GAGVSQSPSNKVTEKGKDVELRCDPISGHTALYWYRQSLGQGLEFLIYFQGNSAPDKSGLPSDRFSAERTGGSVSTLTIQRTQQEDSAVYLCASSYWTGAANVLTFGAGSRLTVL.

The chain uses TRBV30 and TRBJ2-5, with D tentatively TRBD2 (7 bases). The J call may be faulty, since TRBJ2-7 better matches the DNA end. This CDR3 contains 14 residues. Germline lookup yields CDR1 GTSNPN and CDR2 SVGIG (reference sequence). CDR3 region: CAWSRGGSSYEQYF. Here the CDR3 DNA reads TGTGCCTGGAGTAGGGGGGGGAGCTCCTACGAGCAGTACTTC.

Details on this clone: Other DNA sequences in the sample encode the same CDR3. The chain is built from TRBV7-2 and TRBJ2-3, with 10 bases identical to TRBD2. Germline V gene lookup returns CDR1 SGHTA and CDR2 FQGNSA. The CDR3 length is 15 residues. The trim removed 5 bases at V and 2 bases at J, leaving 4 bases unmatched. The CDR3 region is CASSRTSGNTDTQYF. The CDR3 nucleotides read TGTGCCAGCAGCCGGACTAGCGGAAACACAGATACGCAGTATTTT.

The chain combines TRBV18 with TRBJ2-5; D may be TRBD1 (5 bases). The J call may be mistaken, given a closer DNA end match to TRBJ2-7. This CDR3 spans 14 amino acids. Germline assignment: CDR1 KGHSH and CDR2 LQKENI. The CDR3 region has the DNA TGTGCCAGCTCACCAGAGGCAGGGAACTACGAGCAGTACTTC. Its protein product is CASSPEAGNYEQYF.

This chain joins TRBV4-3 and TRBJ1-2; no firm D call. V lost 1 base and J 4 bases, leaving 13 bases between the germline ends. The germline V gene encodes CDR1 LGHNA and CDR2 YSLEER. The CDR3 totals 15 residues. CDR3 DNA: TGCGCCAGCAGCCAAGGTGGCAGAGGAGGCTATGGCTACACCTTC. This gives the protein CASSQGGRGGYGYTF.

This clone has a handful of counts. The junction departs from germline at one end; a sequencing error may be responsible. CDR3 in DNA: TGTGCCAGCAGGTTAGCGGGAGGCGGGTACGAGCAGTACTTC. Translating gives CASRLAGGGYEQYF. This chain links TRBV7-4 with TRBJ2-7; TRBD2 matches 10 bases. CDR1 and CDR2 (germline): SGHVT, SQSDAQ. The CDR3 is 14 amino acids.

The chain employs TRBV7-2 and TRBJ2-3, with 9 positions matching TRBD1. The V gene end was trimmed by 1 base and the J gene end by 4 bases; junction bases not matched to a gene: 6. Germline V lookup: CDR1 SGHTA, CDR2 FQGNSA. The CDR3 has 16 residues. As DNA, the CDR3 is TGTGCCAGCAGCTTAGTTGTGGACAGGGGCGCAGATACGCAGTATTTT. The encoded protein is CASSLVVDRGADTQYF.

V and J are TRBV7-6 and TRBJ2-2, with D tentatively TRBD2 (5 bases). V lost 5 bases, J lost 3 bases, and 13 bases lay in between. This CDR3 is built from 15 residues. Germline CDR1 reads SGHVS; CDR2 reads FNYEAQ. Here the CDR3 reads CASSPAGMYTGELFF. DNA of the CDR3: TGTGCCAGCAGCCCGGCCGGGATGTACACCGGGGAGCTGTTTTTT.

V gene TRBV19 combines with J gene TRBJ2-2, with 13 positions matching TRBD2. CDR1 LNHDA and CDR2 SQIVND come from the germline V gene (reference sequence). The CDR3 has 18 residues. The V segment lost 2 bases and the J segment 2 bases; nucleotides outside the gene matches: 5. The CDR3 coding sequence is TGTGCCAGTAGTATACACCCGGGACTAGCGGGAAACACCGGGGAGCTGTTTTTT. This encodes CASSIHPGLAGNTGELFF.

The chain combines TRBV5-1 with TRBJ1-5, with D unresolved. The CDR3 is made up of 13 amino acids. Trimming removed 0 bases from V and 4 bases from J, with 5 bases in between. In germline, CDR1 is SGHRS, CDR2 YFSETQ. The CDR3 spells CASSLGVNQPQHF. The CDR3 DNA is TGCGCCAGCAGCTTGGGAGTAAATCAGCCCCAGCATTTT.

V gene TRBV4-2 combines with J gene TRBJ2-2, with a tentative D call TRBD1 (5 bases). The germline V gene encodes CDR1 LGHNA and CDR2 YNFKEQ. The CDR3 has 17 residues. V lost 1 base and J lost 0, with 12 bases in between. CDR3 residues: CASSQGQTVPNTGELFF. The CDR3 bases are TGTGCCAGCAGCCAAGGACAGACGGTTCCGAACACCGGGGAGCTGTTTTTT.

This clone was found a few times. The genes are TRBV4-3 and TRBJ1-4, with 10 bases lining up with TRBD1. J gave up 5 bases and V 4 bases, and 4 bases lay outside the gene matches. The germline V gene encodes CDR1 LGHNA and CDR2 YSLEER. The CDR3 extends over 15 amino acids. The CDR3 DNA is TGCGCCAGCAGCCTGAAGGACAGGGGGAATGAAAAACTGTTTTTT. The encoded protein is CASSLKDRGNEKLFF.

This clone was recorded a few times. The V call is TRBV2, the J call TRBJ1-1; TRBD1 agrees at 7 bases. This CDR3 contains 14 residues. J was trimmed by 4 bases and V by 4 bases; bases with no gene match: 6. Germline CDR1 is SNHLY and CDR2 is FYNNEI. The CDR3 DNA reads as TGTGCCAGCAGTGTCACAGGGGCTGCCACTGAAGCTTTCTTT. Translating gives CASSVTGAATEAFF.

The gene calls are TRBV10-3 and TRBJ2-3, with 9 bases aligning to TRBD2. Trimming cost V 5 bases and J 1 base; bases outside gene matches: 13. The CDR3 extends over 18 amino acids. Germline CDR1 is ENHRY and CDR2 is SYGVKD. The DNA of the CDR3 is TGTGCCATCAGTCCCGGGGCGGGGGGGCCCTTCGGCACAGATACGCAGTATTTT. Translated, it gives CAISPGAGGPFGTDTQYF.

This clone has more than one count but fewer than ten. V gene TRBV15 combines with J gene TRBJ1-2; D may be TRBD1 (5 bases). The CDR3 sequence is 13 residues long. V was trimmed by 0 bases and J by 8 bases, leaving 10 bases between them. Germline CDR1 reads LNHNV; CDR2 reads YYDKDF (reference sequence). CDR3 loop: CATSRDGGVGYTF. The CDR3 DNA reads as TGTGCCACCAGCAGAGACGGAGGGGTCGGCTACACCTTC.

This chain uses TRBV5-4 with TRBJ1-2, with D unclear. Per the germline V gene, CDR1 is SGHNT and CDR2 is YYREEE (reference sequence). V was cut by 2 bases and J by 1 base, with 9 bases left in between. CDR3 length: 14 amino acids. The chain's CDR3 is CASSFDGVNYGYTF. CDR3 DNA: TGTGCCAGCAGCTTCGACGGGGTTAACTATGGCTACACCTTC.

The rearrangement links TRBV10-3 to TRBJ1-3; D remains unclear. Trimming removed 4 bases from V and 4 bases from J, with 5 bases in between. The CDR3 has 12 residues. Germline values: CDR1 ENHRY, CDR2 SYGVKD. The CDR3 loop reads CAISAQGNTIYF. The CDR3 nucleotides read TGTGCCATCAGTGCCCAGGGAAACACCATATATTTT.

The CDR3 spells CASSPDSHSNQPQHF. The CDR3, as DNA: TGTGCCAGCAGCCCGGACAGCCATAGCAATCAGCCCCAGCATTTT. The chain uses TRBV5-4 and TRBJ1-5, with TRBD1 as a possible D gene (6 bases). This CDR3 contains 15 residues. Trimming removed 4 bases at V and 0 bases at J, with 11 bases between. CDR1 and CDR2 from the germline V gene are SGHNT and YYREEE (reference sequence).

The genes are TRBV6-5 and TRBJ1-2, with TRBD1 matching 9 bases. Germline CDR1 is MNHEY and CDR2 is SVGAGI. This CDR3 has 12 residues. The V gene end was trimmed by 11 bases and the J gene end by 7 bases; junction bases not matched to a gene: 8. The CDR3 DNA reads as TGTGCCGGCCGGGACAGGGTTGGTGGCTACACCTTC. This translates into CAGRDRVGGYTF.

The rearrangement links TRBV5-1 to TRBJ1-4, with D possibly matching TRBD1 (6 bases). This CDR3 region has 14 residues. CDR1 SGHRS and CDR2 YFSETQ come from the germline V gene. Trimming stripped 3 bases from V and 2 bases from J, with 8 bases between. The DNA of the CDR3 is TGCGCCAGCAGCTCCGGACAGACTAATGAAAAACTGTTTTTT. Amino acids: CASSSGQTNEKLFF.

The table lists this clone with a few counts. The gene calls are TRBV6-6 and TRBJ2-2, with 9 nucleotides matching TRBD1. Losses at the gene ends were 0 bases for V and 5 bases for J; bases not matched to a gene: 4. Germline CDR1 reads MNHNY; CDR2 reads SVGAGI (reference sequence). CDR3 length equals 16 residues. As DNA, the CDR3 is TGTGCCAGCAGTTACTCGGGGACAGGGATTACCGGGGAGCTGTTTTTT. It is translated as CASSYSGTGITGELFF.

V gene TRBV18 combines with J gene TRBJ2-2; the D gene is possibly TRBD1 (6 bases). The V end was cut by 8 bases, the J end by 4 bases, with 35 bases between. Germline-derived CDR1 and CDR2 are KGHSH and LQKENI. The CDR3 consists of 21 residues. The CDR3 nucleotides read TGTGCCAGCGGCCCGAAGGGGGAACGAGAGGGGTCCCCACAGATCACCGGGGAGCTGTTTTTT. Its translation: CASGPKGEREGSPQITGELFF.

The DNA of the CDR3 is TGTGCCAGCAGCCCAGCGGGGAGTGGGCAGCCCTACGAGCAGTACTTC. Translation: CASSPAGSGQPYEQYF. This chain links TRBV7-6 with TRBJ2-7; 7 bases line up with TRBD2. The CDR3 has 16 amino acids. Germline CDR1 reads SGHVS; CDR2 reads FNYEAQ. With 5 bases clipped from V and 2 bases from J, the junction kept 12 bases outside the gene matches.

This clone was seen only a few times. The V call is TRBV11-2, the J call TRBJ1-1, with 7 bases matching TRBD1. Looked up from germline, CDR1 is SGHAT and CDR2 is FQNNGV. The CDR3 is 15 residues long. V was clipped by 7 bases and J by 4 bases; unmatched bases: 12. The CDR3, as DNA: TGTGCCAGCATGACGATGCACAGGGGAATCACTGAAGCTTTCTTT. Translating it yields CASMTMHRGITEAFF. The full variable domain, in which reference TRBV11-2 and TRBJ1-1 provide the parts outside the CDR3, is EAGVAQSPRYKIIEKRQSVAFWCNPISGHATLYWYQQILGQGPKLLIQFQNNGVVDDSQLPKDRFSAERLKGVDSTLKIQPAKLEDSAVYLCASMTMHRGITEAFFGQGTRLTVV.

For this clone: This sample also contains other DNA sequences that code for the same CDR3. The chain combines TRBV6-5 with TRBJ2-7; D is undetermined. The CDR3 length is 14 residues. Looked up from germline, CDR1 is MNHEY and CDR2 is SVGAGI. V lost 2 bases and J 0 bases, leaving 8 bases between the germline ends. The CDR3 sequence: CASSYDGSSYEQYF. CDR3 nucleotides: TGTGCCAGCAGTTACGATGGTAGCTCCTACGAGCAGTACTTC.